This T cell receptor beta chain was retrieved from a study of human T cells and chemical hapten exposure. The sample holds many counts of this clonotype. Unmatched junction bases numbered 5, after V lost 7 bases and J lost 4 bases. The CDR3 is made up of 15 amino acids. Per germline, CDR1 MNHEY and CDR2 SVGAGI. TCRdb reprocessed the RACE reads with MiXCR, giving one entry per CDR3 protein. This sample yields approximately 260,000 distinct CDR3 sequences, of which just under 8% are seen a single time; more than 1% belongs to the top ten. This sample's time point: pre-sensitization, week 0. As to treatment: therapeutic diphenylcyclopropenone sensitization with weekly scalp DPC.

Sequences were derived from whole blood, sampled in connection with sensitization to the hapten diphenylcyclopropenone (DPC). The source of this sequence is a man aged 18 to 35 with alopecia areata. Some clones in this sample may be carry-over from other donors' samples. This chain connects TRBV6-5 to TRBJ2-2; 11 bases line up with TRBD1. CDR3 DNA sequence: TGTGCCAGCAACGGACAGGGGGCGGGCACCGGGGAGCTGTTTTTT. Translation gives CASNGQGAGTGELFF.